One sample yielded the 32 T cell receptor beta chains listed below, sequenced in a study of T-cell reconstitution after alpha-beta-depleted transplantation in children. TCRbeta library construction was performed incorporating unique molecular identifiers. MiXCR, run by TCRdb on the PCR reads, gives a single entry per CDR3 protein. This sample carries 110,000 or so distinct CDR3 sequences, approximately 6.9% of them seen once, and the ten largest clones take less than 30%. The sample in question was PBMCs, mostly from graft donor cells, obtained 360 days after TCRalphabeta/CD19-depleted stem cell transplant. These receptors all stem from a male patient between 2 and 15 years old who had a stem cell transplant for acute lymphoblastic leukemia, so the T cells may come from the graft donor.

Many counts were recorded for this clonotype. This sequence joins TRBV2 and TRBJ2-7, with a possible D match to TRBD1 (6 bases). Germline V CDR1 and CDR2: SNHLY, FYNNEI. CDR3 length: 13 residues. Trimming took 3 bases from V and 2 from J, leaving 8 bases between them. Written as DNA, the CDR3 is TGTGCCAGCAGTGAGACAGGCGCCTACGAGCAGTACTTC. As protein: CASSETGAYEQYF.

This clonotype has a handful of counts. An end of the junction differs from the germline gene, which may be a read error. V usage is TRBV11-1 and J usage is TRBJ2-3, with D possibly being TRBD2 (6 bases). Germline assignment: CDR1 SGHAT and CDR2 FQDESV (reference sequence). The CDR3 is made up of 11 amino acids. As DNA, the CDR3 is TGTGCCAGCAGCTTACTTGGGGGACTCAATTTT. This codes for CASSLLGGLNF.

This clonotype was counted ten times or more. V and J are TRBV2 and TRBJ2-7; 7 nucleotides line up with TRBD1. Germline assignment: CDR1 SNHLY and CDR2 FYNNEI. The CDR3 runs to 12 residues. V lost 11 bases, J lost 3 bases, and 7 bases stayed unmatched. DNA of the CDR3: TGTGCCTTCCGGGACAGATACTACGAGCAGTACTTC. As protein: CAFRDRYYEQYF.

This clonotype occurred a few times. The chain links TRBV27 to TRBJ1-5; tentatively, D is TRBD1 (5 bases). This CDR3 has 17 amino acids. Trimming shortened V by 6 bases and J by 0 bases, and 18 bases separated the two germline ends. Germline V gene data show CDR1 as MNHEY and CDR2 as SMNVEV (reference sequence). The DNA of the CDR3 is TGTGCCAGCAGGCTTAGATGGGGCAGGGATAGCAATCAGCCCCAGCATTTT. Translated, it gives CASRLRWGRDSNQPQHF.

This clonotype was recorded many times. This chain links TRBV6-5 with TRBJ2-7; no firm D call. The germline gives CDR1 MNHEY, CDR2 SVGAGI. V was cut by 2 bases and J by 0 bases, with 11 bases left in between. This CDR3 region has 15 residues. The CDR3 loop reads CASSYKTVSSYEQYF. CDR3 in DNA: TGTGCCAGCAGTTACAAGACTGTTAGCTCCTACGAGCAGTACTTC.

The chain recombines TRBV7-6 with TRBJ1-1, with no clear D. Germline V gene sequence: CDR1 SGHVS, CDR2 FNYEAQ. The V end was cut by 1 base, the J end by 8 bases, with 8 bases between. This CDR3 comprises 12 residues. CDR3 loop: CASSLGGLEAFF. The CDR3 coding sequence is TGTGCCAGCAGCTTAGGAGGGTTGGAAGCTTTCTTT.

CDR3 nucleotide sequence: TGCAGTGCGAGGGACAGGGGCCTTAACTATGGCTACACCTTC. Its protein is CSARDRGLNYGYTF. The chain has TRBV20-1 and TRBJ1-2; 10 bases are shared with TRBD1. The V gene's germline CDR1 is DFQATT and CDR2 SNEGSKA (reference sequence). The J segment lost 1 base and the V segment lost 6 bases, leaving 5 bases of the junction unmatched. The CDR3 sequence is 14 residues long.

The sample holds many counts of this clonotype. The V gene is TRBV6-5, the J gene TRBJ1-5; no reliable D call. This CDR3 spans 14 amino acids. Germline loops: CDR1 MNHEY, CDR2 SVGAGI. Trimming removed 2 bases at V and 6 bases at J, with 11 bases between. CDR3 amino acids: CASSYQVGSQPQHF. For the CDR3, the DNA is TGTGCCAGCAGTTACCAGGTAGGGAGTCAGCCCCAGCATTTT.

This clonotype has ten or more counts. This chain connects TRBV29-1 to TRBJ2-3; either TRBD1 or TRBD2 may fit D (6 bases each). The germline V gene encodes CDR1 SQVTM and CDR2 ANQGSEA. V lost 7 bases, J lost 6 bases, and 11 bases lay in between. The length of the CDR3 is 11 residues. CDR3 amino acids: CSGWGADTQYF. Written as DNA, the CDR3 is TGCAGCGGCTGGGGGGCTGATACGCAGTATTTT.

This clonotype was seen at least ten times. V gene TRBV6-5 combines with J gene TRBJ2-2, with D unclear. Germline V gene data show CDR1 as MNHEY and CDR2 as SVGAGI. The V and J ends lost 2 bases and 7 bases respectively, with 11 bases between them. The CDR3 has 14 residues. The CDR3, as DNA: TGTGCCAGCAGTTACATATCCTTTTTCGGGGAGCTGTTTTTT. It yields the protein CASSYISFFGELFF.

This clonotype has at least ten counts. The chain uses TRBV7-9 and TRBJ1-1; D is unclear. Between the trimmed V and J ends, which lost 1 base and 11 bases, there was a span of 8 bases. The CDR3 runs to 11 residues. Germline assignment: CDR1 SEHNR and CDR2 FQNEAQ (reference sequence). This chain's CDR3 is CASSLGKEAFF. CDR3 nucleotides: TGTGCCAGCAGCTTAGGTAAAGAGGCTTTCTTT.

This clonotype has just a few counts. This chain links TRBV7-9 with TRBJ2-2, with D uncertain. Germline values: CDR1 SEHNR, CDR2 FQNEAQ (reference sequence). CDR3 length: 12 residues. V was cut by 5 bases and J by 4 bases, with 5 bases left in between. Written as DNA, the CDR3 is TGTGCCAGCAGCCCCCCCACCGGGGAGCTGTTTTTT. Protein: CASSPPTGELFF.

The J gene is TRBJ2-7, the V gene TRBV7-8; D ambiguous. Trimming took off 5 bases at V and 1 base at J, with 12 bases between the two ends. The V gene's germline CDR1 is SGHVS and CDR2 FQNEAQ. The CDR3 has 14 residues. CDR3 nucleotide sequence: TGTGCCAGCAGCGGCAGGCCATCTTCCTACGAGCAGTACTTC. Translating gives CASSGRPSSYEQYF.

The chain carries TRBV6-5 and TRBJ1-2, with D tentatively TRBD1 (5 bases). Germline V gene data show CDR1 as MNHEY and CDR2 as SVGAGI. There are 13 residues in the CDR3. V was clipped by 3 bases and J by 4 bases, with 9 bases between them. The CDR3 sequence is CASSYDSIYGYTF. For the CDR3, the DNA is TGTGCCAGCAGTTATGACAGTATCTATGGCTACACCTTC.

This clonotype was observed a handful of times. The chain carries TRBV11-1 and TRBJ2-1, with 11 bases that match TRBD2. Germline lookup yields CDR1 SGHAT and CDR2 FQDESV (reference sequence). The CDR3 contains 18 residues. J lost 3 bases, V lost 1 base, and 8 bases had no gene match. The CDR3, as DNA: TGTGCCAGCAGCTTAGTTTTATCACTAGCGGGAGTCTACAATGAGCAGTTCTTC. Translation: CASSLVLSLAGVYNEQFF.

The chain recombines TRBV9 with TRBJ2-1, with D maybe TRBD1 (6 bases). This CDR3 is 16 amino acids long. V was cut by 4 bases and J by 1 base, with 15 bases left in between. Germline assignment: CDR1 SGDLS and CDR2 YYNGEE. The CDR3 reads CASSPVRGQSYNEQFF. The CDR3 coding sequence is TGTGCCAGCAGCCCCGTAAGGGGACAATCCTACAATGAGCAGTTCTTC. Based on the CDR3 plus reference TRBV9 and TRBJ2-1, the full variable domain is DSGVTQTPKHLITATGQRVTLRCSPRSGDLSVYWYQQSLDQGLQFLIQYYNGEERAKGNILERFSAQQFPDLHSELNLSSLELGDSALYFCASSPVRGQSYNEQFFGPGTRLTVL.

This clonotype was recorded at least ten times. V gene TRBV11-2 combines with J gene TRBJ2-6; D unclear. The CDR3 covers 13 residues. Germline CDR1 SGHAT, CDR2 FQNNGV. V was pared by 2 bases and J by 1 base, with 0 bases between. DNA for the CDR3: TGTGCCAGCAGCTTATCTGGGGCCAACGTCCTGACTTTC. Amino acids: CASSLSGANVLTF.

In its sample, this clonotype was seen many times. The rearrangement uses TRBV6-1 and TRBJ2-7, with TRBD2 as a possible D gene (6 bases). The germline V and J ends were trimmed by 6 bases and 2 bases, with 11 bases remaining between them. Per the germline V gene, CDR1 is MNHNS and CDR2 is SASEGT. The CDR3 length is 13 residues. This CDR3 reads CASSLTSTYEQYF. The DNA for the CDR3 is TGTGCCAGCAGCCTGACTAGTACCTACGAGCAGTACTTC.

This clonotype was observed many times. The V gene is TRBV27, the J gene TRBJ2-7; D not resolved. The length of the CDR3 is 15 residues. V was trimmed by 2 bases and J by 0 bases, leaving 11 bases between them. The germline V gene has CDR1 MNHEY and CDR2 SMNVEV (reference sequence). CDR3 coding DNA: TGTGCCAGCAGTTTAATAGGGCGCAGCTCCTACGAGCAGTACTTC. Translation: CASSLIGRSSYEQYF.

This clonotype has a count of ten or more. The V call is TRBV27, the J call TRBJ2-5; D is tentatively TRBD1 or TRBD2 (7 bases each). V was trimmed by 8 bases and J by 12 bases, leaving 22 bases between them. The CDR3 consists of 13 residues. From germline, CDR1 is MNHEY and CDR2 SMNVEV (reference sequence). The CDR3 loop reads CASSRDSGGGKYF. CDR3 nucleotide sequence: TGTGCCAGCTCCCGGGACTCAGGGGGAGGGAAGTACTTC.

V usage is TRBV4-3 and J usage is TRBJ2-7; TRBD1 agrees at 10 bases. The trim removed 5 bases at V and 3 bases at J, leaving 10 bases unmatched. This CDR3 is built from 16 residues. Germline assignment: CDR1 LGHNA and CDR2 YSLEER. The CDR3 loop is CASSSDWGQGSYEQYF. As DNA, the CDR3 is TGCGCCAGCAGCTCAGATTGGGGACAGGGGAGCTACGAGCAGTACTTC.

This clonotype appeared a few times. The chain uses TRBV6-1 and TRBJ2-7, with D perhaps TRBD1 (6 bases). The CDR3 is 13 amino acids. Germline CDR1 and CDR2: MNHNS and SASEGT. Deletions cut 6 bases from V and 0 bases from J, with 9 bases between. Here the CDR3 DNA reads TGTGCCAGCAGACAGGGAAGCTCCTACGAGCAGTACTTC. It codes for CASRQGSSYEQYF.

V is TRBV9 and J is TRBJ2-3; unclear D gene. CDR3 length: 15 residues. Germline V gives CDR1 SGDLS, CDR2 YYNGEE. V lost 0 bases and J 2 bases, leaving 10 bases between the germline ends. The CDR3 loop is CASSVGVTNTDTQYF. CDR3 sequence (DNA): TGTGCCAGCAGCGTAGGAGTAACAAACACAGATACGCAGTATTTT.

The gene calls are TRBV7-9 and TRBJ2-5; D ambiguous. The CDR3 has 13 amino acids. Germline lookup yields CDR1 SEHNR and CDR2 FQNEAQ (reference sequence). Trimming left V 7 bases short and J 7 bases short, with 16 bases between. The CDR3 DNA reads TGTGCCAGCATTGCCGCGCAGACGGCGACCCAGTACTTC. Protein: CASIAAQTATQYF.

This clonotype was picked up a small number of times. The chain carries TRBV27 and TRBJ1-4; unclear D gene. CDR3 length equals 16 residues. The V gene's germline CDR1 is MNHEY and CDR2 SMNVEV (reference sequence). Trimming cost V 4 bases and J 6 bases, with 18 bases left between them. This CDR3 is CASSYRPLGPDEKLFF. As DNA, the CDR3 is TGTGCCAGCAGTTATCGCCCCTTGGGTCCCGATGAAAAACTGTTTTTT. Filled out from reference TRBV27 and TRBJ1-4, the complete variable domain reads EAQVTQNPRYLITVTGKKLTVTCSQNMNHEYMSWYRQDPGLGLRQIYYSMNVEVTDKGDVPEGYKVSRKEKRNFPLILESPSPNQTSLYFCASSYRPLGPDEKLFFGSGTQLSVL.

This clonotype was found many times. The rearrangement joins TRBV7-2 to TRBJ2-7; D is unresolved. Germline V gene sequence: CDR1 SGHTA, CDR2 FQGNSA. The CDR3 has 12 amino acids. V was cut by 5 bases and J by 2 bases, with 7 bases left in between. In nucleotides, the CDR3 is TGTGCCAGCAGCCCGTCTCCCTACGAGCAGTACTTC. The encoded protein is CASSPSPYEQYF. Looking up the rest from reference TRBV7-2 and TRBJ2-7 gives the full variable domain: GAGVSQSPSNKVTEKGKDVELRCDPISGHTALYWYRQSLGQGLEFLIYFQGNSAPDKSGLPSDRFSAERTGGSVSTLTIQRTQQEDSAVYLCASSPSPYEQYFGPGTRLTVT.

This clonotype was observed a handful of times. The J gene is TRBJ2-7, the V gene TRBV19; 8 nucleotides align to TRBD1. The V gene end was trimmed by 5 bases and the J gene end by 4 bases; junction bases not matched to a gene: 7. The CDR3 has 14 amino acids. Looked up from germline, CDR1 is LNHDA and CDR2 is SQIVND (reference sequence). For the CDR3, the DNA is TGTGCCAGTAGTTGGACAGGGAGCGGGTACGAGCAGTACTTC. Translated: CASSWTGSGYEQYF.

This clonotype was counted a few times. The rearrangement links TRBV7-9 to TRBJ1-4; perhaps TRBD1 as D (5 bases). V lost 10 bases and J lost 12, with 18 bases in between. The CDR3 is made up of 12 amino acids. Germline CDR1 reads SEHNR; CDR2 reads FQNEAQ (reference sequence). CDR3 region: CANQGTEGELFF. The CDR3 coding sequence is TGTGCCAACCAGGGTACGGAAGGAGAACTGTTTTTT.

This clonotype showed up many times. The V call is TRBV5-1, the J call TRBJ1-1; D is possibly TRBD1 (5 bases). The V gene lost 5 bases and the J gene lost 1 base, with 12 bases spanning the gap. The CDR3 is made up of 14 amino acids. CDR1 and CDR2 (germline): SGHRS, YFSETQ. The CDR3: CASRRGGPNTEAFF. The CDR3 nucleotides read TGCGCCAGCAGGAGGGGAGGACCGAACACTGAAGCTTTCTTT.

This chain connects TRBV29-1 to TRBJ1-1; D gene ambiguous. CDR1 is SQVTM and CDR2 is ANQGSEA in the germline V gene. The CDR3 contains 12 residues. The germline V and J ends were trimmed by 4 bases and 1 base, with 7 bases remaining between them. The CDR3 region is CSVGRENTEAFF. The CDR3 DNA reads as TGCAGCGTTGGGAGAGAGAACACTGAAGCTTTCTTT.

This CDR3 is CASSRPGQGIYEQYF. The CDR3 bases are TGTGCCAGCAGTAGACCGGGACAGGGGATCTACGAGCAGTACTTC. The V and J genes are TRBV28 and TRBJ2-7; 10 bases fit TRBD1. Trimming took 5 bases from V and 3 from J; bases not matched to a gene: 7. Germline assignment: CDR1 MDHEN and CDR2 SYDVKM. The CDR3 covers 15 residues. Together with reference TRBV28 and TRBJ2-7, the CDR3 gives the full variable domain: DVKVTQSSRYLVKRTGEKVFLECVQDMDHENMFWYRQDPGLGLRLIYFSYDVKMKEKGDIPEGYSVSREKKERFSLILESASTNQTSMYLCASSRPGQGIYEQYFGPGTRLTVT.

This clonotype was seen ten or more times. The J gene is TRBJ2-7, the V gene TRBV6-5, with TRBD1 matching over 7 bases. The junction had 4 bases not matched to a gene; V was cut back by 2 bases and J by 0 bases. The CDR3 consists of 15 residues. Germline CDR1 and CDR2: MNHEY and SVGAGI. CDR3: CASSYQGQFSYEQYF. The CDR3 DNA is TGTGCCAGCAGTTACCAGGGACAGTTCTCCTACGAGCAGTACTTC.